These 27 T cell receptor beta chains came from one sample sequenced in a study of cytomegalovirus exposure and HLA in healthy donors (dated by TCRdb to 2016 to 2017). Library prep was done by the immunoSEQ multiplex PCR assay. The multiplex PCR relied on a mix of 60 forward primers for TCR Vbeta segments and 13 reverse primers for TCR Jbeta segments. Drawn from immuneACCESS, this table holds only the in-frame rearrangements with V and J called that TCRdb kept. Clones are partly lost; checked studies trace under half to an unresolved V gene and leave the rest unexplained. The sample table contains over 95,000 clones; only one count was recorded for 70% to 85% of them. The ten largest clones take up approximately 2.7% of the sample. Sequencing was done on a sample of PBMCs. The receptors were gathered from a woman under 30 in good health and CMV-seronegative.

The chain couples TRBV6-1 to TRBJ2-1; 13 nucleotides align to TRBD2. This CDR3 spans 19 amino acids. Unmatched junction bases numbered 11, after V lost 0 bases and J lost 6 bases. Germline V gene sequence: CDR1 MNHNS, CDR2 SASEGT. The CDR3 region is CASSEAPPILAGGPNEQFF. Written as DNA, the CDR3 is TGTGCCAGCAGTGAAGCGCCCCCTATACTAGCGGGAGGGCCCAATGAGCAGTTCTTC.

J is TRBJ2-7 and V is TRBV5-1; a weak D match, TRBD2 (6 bases). This CDR3 region has 15 residues. Germline assignment: CDR1 SGHRS and CDR2 YFSETQ. The V end was cut by 5 bases, the J end by 0 bases, with 15 bases between. This chain's CDR3 is CASSKNSGSSYEQYF. The CDR3 nucleotides read TGCGCCAGCAGTAAAAACAGCGGGTCCTCCTACGAGCAGTACTTC.

This chain joins TRBV11-2 and TRBJ1-1; 8 bases align to TRBD1. The germline CDR1 and CDR2 sequences are SGHAT and FQNNGV. Trimming cost V 7 bases and J 2 bases; bases outside gene matches: 9. This CDR3 contains 15 residues. Written as DNA, the CDR3 is TGTGCCAGCAACTTTATCCAGGGGGCTAACACTGAAGCTTTCTTT. It specifies CASNFIQGANTEAFF.

The chain uses TRBV19 and TRBJ2-2, with TRBD1 identical over 8 bases. Trimming at V came to 0 bases and at J to 1 base, leaving 1 base not matched to a gene. Germline CDR1 and CDR2: LNHDA and SQIVND (reference sequence). The CDR3 sequence is 16 residues long. The DNA of the CDR3 is TGTGCCAGTAGTATAGACAGGGGGCTGAACACCGGGGAGCTGTTTTTT. Translated, it gives CASSIDRGLNTGELFF.

The chain is built from TRBV28 and TRBJ2-2; maybe TRBD2 (5 bases). Trimming cost V 2 bases and J 6 bases, with 13 bases left between them. Looked up from germline, CDR1 is MDHEN and CDR2 is SYDVKM. The CDR3 covers 15 residues. CDR3 loop: CASSLKRQIPGELFF. CDR3 in DNA: TGTGCCAGCAGTTTAAAGCGGCAAATTCCCGGGGAGCTGTTTTTT.

J is TRBJ2-2 and V is TRBV29-1, with TRBD2 identical over 8 bases. The CDR3 is made up of 15 amino acids. The junction had 10 bases not matched to a gene; V was cut back by 6 bases and J by 4 bases. CDR1 is SQVTM, CDR2 ANQGSEA, per germline. CDR3 sequence (DNA): TGCAGCGTCAGAACGGTAGCGGGATCCACCGGGGAGCTGTTTTTT. This sequence encodes CSVRTVAGSTGELFF.

This rearrangement joins TRBV19 to TRBJ1-6; D might be TRBD1 (6 bases). Germline V gene sequence: CDR1 LNHDA, CDR2 SQIVND (reference sequence). The CDR3 has 17 amino acids. V was shortened by 4 bases and J by 5 bases, with 18 bases between the two germline ends. CDR3 region: CASSNPSRTADNSPLHF. The CDR3 DNA follows: TGTGCCAGTAGTAATCCGTCACGGACAGCTGATAATTCACCCCTCCACTTT.

The genes are TRBV4-1 and TRBJ1-4; TRBD1 matches at 9 bases. V lost 4 bases, J lost 4 bases, and 7 bases stayed unmatched. The CDR3 has 16 residues. Germline V lookup: CDR1 MGHRA, CDR2 YSYEKL. The CDR3 region has the DNA TGCGCCAGCAGCCGTGGGACAGGGCCTCTTAATGAAAAACTGTTTTTT. Translation: CASSRGTGPLNEKLFF.

The chain employs TRBV7-8 and TRBJ2-5; the match to TRBD2 covers 8 bases. V was pared by 3 bases and J by 9 bases, with 15 bases of the junction left unmatched. The CDR3 is 16 residues long. Germline lookup yields CDR1 SGHVS and CDR2 FQNEAQ. The CDR3 region has the DNA TGTGCCAGCAGCTTGGCGATCGATCTAGCGGGTTTTTCCCAGTACTTC. It codes for CASSLAIDLAGFSQYF.

The gene calls are TRBV18 and TRBJ1-1; D may be TRBD1 (5 bases). Trimming left V 3 bases short and J 0 bases short, with 8 bases between. Germline V gene lookup returns CDR1 KGHSH and CDR2 LQKENI. This CDR3 contains 14 residues. CDR3 coding DNA: TGTGCCAGCTCACCGAGACAGTTGAACACTGAAGCTTTCTTT. The encoded protein is CASSPRQLNTEAFF.

This clone was seen a few times. V and J are TRBV12-5 and TRBJ1-2; a weak D match, TRBD1 (6 bases). CDR1 is LGHNT and CDR2 is FRNRAP in the germline V gene. Trimming left V 7 bases short and J 3 bases short, with 15 bases between. This CDR3 has 14 amino acids. The CDR3 DNA sequence: TGTGCTAGTGTCCCTCGGGACAATGACTATGGCTACACCTTC. The encoded protein is CASVPRDNDYGYTF.

The J gene is TRBJ2-1, the V gene TRBV9; TRBD2 matches 13 bases. CDR1 is SGDLS, CDR2 YYNGEE, per germline. This CDR3 has 17 amino acids. Losses at the gene ends were 3 bases for V and 0 bases for J; bases not matched to a gene: 3. CDR3: CASSALAGGPSYNEQFF. CDR3 DNA sequence: TGTGCCAGCAGCGCACTAGCGGGGGGGCCCTCCTACAATGAGCAGTTCTTC.

The V call is TRBV15, the J call TRBJ2-1; D may be TRBD2 (5 bases). There are 14 residues in the CDR3. V lost 3 bases to trimming and J lost 4 bases, with 10 bases between them. Germline loops: CDR1 LNHNV, CDR2 YYDKDF (reference sequence). This CDR3 is CATSRSGAYNEQFF. CDR3 sequence (DNA): TGTGCCACCAGCAGGAGCGGAGCATACAATGAGCAGTTCTTC.

The chain joins TRBV29-1 to TRBJ2-1; 10 positions match TRBD2. Germline values: CDR1 SQVTM, CDR2 ANQGSEA. CDR3 length: 14 residues. With 7 bases clipped from V and 4 bases from J, the junction kept 7 bases outside the gene matches. The DNA for the CDR3 is TGCAGCGCTTATACTAGCGGGAAATACAATGAGCAGTTCTTC. Its translation: CSAYTSGKYNEQFF.

This clone was detected only a few times. The V and J genes are TRBV9 and TRBJ1-4; 7 positions agree with TRBD1. Trimming at V came to 4 bases and at J to 8 bases, leaving 8 bases not matched to a gene. There are 14 residues in the CDR3. CDR1 and CDR2 from the germline V gene are SGDLS and YYNGEE. The CDR3 DNA is TGTGCCAGCAGCCCTTGGACAGGAGGGGAAAAACTGTTTTTT. Amino acid sequence: CASSPWTGGEKLFF.

This clone was counted between two and nine times. The rearrangement uses TRBV28 and TRBJ1-3; 9 bases are shared with TRBD1. Per germline, CDR1 MDHEN and CDR2 SYDVKM. The CDR3 loop spans 16 amino acids. J gave up 8 bases and V 3 bases, and 11 bases lay outside the gene matches. The CDR3 DNA sequence: TGTGCCAGCAGTTTTGGGGAACAGGGGGCGTTTGACACCATATATTTT. Translation gives CASSFGEQGAFDTIYF.

This chain links TRBV28 with TRBJ1-5; D perhaps matches TRBD1 (6 bases). Between the trimmed V and J ends, which lost 2 bases and 7 bases, there was a span of 12 bases. The germline CDR1 and CDR2 sequences are MDHEN and SYDVKM. CDR3 length: 14 residues. The CDR3 loop is CASSLAGEGQPQHF. CDR3 nucleotide sequence: TGTGCCAGCAGTTTAGCAGGGGAAGGGCAGCCCCAGCATTTT. Drawing the rest from reference TRBV28 and TRBJ1-5, the complete variable domain is DVKVTQSSRYLVKRTGEKVFLECVQDMDHENMFWYRQDPGLGLRLIYFSYDVKMKEKGDIPEGYSVSREKKERFSLILESASTNQTSMYLCASSLAGEGQPQHFGDGTRLSIL.

V gene TRBV5-6 combines with J gene TRBJ1-4; TRBD1 aligns across 7 bases. Germline values: CDR1 SGHDT, CDR2 YYEEEE. Germline trimming cut 4 bases from V and 5 bases from J; bases unmatched to any gene: 5. There are 14 residues in the CDR3. CDR3 sequence: CASSPDRENEKLFF. DNA for the CDR3: TGTGCCAGCAGCCCCGACAGGGAGAATGAAAAACTGTTTTTT.

The J gene is TRBJ2-2, the V gene TRBV7-9; 9 bases match TRBD2. The germline gives CDR1 SEHNR, CDR2 FQNEAQ (reference sequence). The CDR3 runs 16 residues. Germline trimming cut 1 base from V and 7 bases from J; bases unmatched to any gene: 7. This chain's CDR3 is CASSLDSSGNGGELFF. CDR3 in DNA: TGTGCCAGCAGCTTAGACTCTAGCGGGAATGGCGGGGAGCTGTTTTTT. The entire variable domain, with the rest obtained from reference TRBV7-9 and TRBJ2-2, is as follows: DTGVSQNPRHKITKRGQNVTFRCDPISEHNRLYWYRQTLGQGPEFLTYFQNEAQLEKSRLLSDRFSAERPKGSFSTLEIQRTEQGDSAMYLCASSLDSSGNGGELFFGEGSRLTVL.

J is TRBJ1-1 and V is TRBV11-3; D is possibly TRBD1 (5 bases). Germline-derived CDR1 and CDR2 are SGHNT and YENEEA. V lost 0 bases and J lost 1, with 15 bases in between. CDR3 length equals 17 residues. CDR3 DNA sequence: TGTGCCAGCAGCTTAGATTGGGGATCTGGACAGAACACTGAAGCTTTCTTT. Amino acid sequence: CASSLDWGSGQNTEAFF.

The chain uses TRBV28 and TRBJ1-1; TRBD1 agrees at 8 bases. The trim removed 5 bases at V and 11 bases at J, leaving 22 bases unmatched. Germline V CDR1 and CDR2: MDHEN, SYDVKM. The CDR3 sequence is 17 residues long. The CDR3 sequence is CASSDQGAFTAPLSAFF. The CDR3 nucleotides are TGTGCCAGCAGTGATCAGGGGGCGTTCACTGCCCCCCTTTCGGCTTTCTTT.

The V and J genes are TRBV14 and TRBJ1-2, with 9 bases fitting TRBD1. The ends lost 6 bases at V and 8 bases at J; junction bases unmatched: 13. Germline assignment: CDR1 SGHDN and CDR2 FVKESK. The CDR3 sequence is 15 residues long. The CDR3 DNA follows: TGTGCCAGCAGGATTTCCGGGACAGGGCGATACGGCTACACCTTC. Its protein product is CASRISGTGRYGYTF.

V usage is TRBV11-3 and J usage is TRBJ2-1, with 7 bases identical to TRBD2. The CDR3 length is 18 residues. From germline, CDR1 is SGHNT and CDR2 YENEEA. V dropped 0 bases and J dropped 0; count of bases not matched to a gene: 8. The CDR3 coding sequence is TGTGCCAGCAGCTTAGAAGGGGCGGGGGAGAGCTCCTACAATGAGCAGTTCTTC. Translated, it gives CASSLEGAGESSYNEQFF.

V is TRBV7-9 and J is TRBJ1-6; D is unresolved. Germline CDR1 and CDR2: SEHNR and FQNEAQ (reference sequence). The CDR3 is 15 amino acids. V was cut by 2 bases and J by 7 bases, with 12 bases left in between. CDR3 nucleotide sequence: TGTGCCAGCAGCTTATCAGGCGTGACGAATTCACCCCTCCACTTT. This sequence encodes CASSLSGVTNSPLHF.

Only one count was recorded for this clone. The V and J genes are TRBV7-2 and TRBJ1-1; D is undetermined. This CDR3 region has 13 residues. Trimming stripped 5 bases from V and 0 bases from J, with 7 bases between. The germline V gene has CDR1 SGHTA and CDR2 FQGNSA. Written as DNA, the CDR3 is TGTGCCAGCAGCCAGAGGATGAACACTGAAGCTTTCTTT. Translating gives CASSQRMNTEAFF.

On this clone: The germline gene is not matched at one end of the junction; a read error may be the cause. V usage is TRBV19 and J usage is TRBJ2-2; TRBD1 agrees at 9 bases. The CDR3 contains 16 residues. Looked up from germline, CDR1 is LNHDA and CDR2 is SQIVND (reference sequence). CDR3 protein: CASSIAGTGNSGELFF. The CDR3 DNA reads TGTGCCAGTAGTATTGCCGGGACAGGGAACTCCGGGGAGCTGTTTTTT.

V and J are TRBV6-5 and TRBJ2-3, with TRBD2 matching 8 bases. The CDR3 loop spans 16 amino acids. With 0 bases clipped from V and 0 bases from J, the junction kept 2 bases outside the gene matches. Germline CDR1 MNHEY, CDR2 SVGAGI. This CDR3 is CASSYSSGTSTDTQYF. The CDR3 nucleotides read TGTGCCAGCAGTTACTCTAGCGGGACTAGCACAGATACGCAGTATTTT.